Listed below are T cell receptor beta chains from one sample, sequenced in a study of blood T cell repertoires in COVID-19. TCRdb's table, derived via immunoSEQ multiplex PCR, lists solely in-frame clones and lacks some. The table records about 200,000 clones, just under 85% of them present only once. The sequenced sample consisted of PBMCs or T cells enriched from blood (not recorded which). The receptors were gathered from a middle-aged man who had recovered from COVID-19. The CDR3 runs from the conserved cysteine through the conserved F or W. A D gene is named only where the DNA matches it firmly. The size entry is marked missing in some rows and otherwise reads once, few, many or a size class.

CASSLTDHNYGYTF,TGTGCCAGCAGTTTGACAGACCATAACTATGGCTACACCTTC,TRBV28,-,TRBJ1-2,-
CASSFGGIGTDTQYF,TGTGCCAGCAGTTTTGGGGGGATCGGCACAGATACGCAGTATTTT,TRBV28,-,TRBJ2-3,-
CASSREGLAAREQFF,TGTGCCAGCAGTCGGGAGGGACTAGCGGCGAGGGAGCAGTTCTTC,TRBV6-5,-,TRBJ2-1,TRBD2
CASSLIRGSTGELFF,TGTGCCAGCAGCTTAATTCGCGGCAGCACCGGGGAGCTGTTTTTT,TRBV7-3,-,TRBJ2-2,-
CSVEVGGNQPQHF,TGCAGCGTTGAAGTCGGGGGCAATCAGCCCCAGCATTTT,TRBV29-1,-,TRBJ1-5,-
CASSQGSHGAYEQYF,TGTGCCAGCAGCCAAGGTTCCCACGGAGCCTACGAGCAGTACTTC,TRBV3-1/TRBV3-2,-,TRBJ2-7,-
CASLIGQGGNTIYF,TGTGCCAGCCTCATAGGACAGGGTGGAAACACCATATATTTT,TRBV2,-,TRBJ1-3,TRBD1
CASSTGGGNEQFF,TGTGCCAGCAGCACAGGGGGGGGGAATGAGCAGTTCTTC,TRBV7-9,-,TRBJ2-1,-
CASSIGQGSTEAFF,TGTGCCAGTAGTATCGGGCAGGGAAGTACTGAAGCTTTCTTT,TRBV19,-,TRBJ1-1,-
CASSQDRGKLFF,TGTGCCAGCAGCCAAGACAGGGGTAAACTGTTTTTT,TRBV3-1/TRBV3-2,-,TRBJ1-4,-
CASSYRQDQPQHF,TGTGCCAGCAGTTACCGACAGGATCAGCCCCAGCATTTT,TRBV6-5,-,TRBJ1-5,-
CASSLSNGYEQYF,TGTGCCAGCAGCTTATCGAACGGCTACGAGCAGTACTTC,TRBV7-2,-,TRBJ2-7,-
CASSQDHQGTGIYF,TGCGCCAGCAGCCAAGATCATCAGGGGACGGGCATATATTTT,TRBV4-1,-,TRBJ1-3,-
CASSQPGAGGSYEQYF,TGCGCCAGCAGTCAACCGGGGGCAGGGGGCAGTTACGAGCAGTACTTC,TRBV23-1,-,TRBJ2-7,TRBD1
CASSWGQGQAFF,TGTGCCAGCAGCTGGGGACAGGGACAAGCTTTCTTT,TRBV14,-,TRBJ1-1,TRBD1
CASRAGTGNTIYF,TGCGCCAGCAGGGCAGGGACTGGAAACACCATATATTTT,TRBV5-1,once,TRBJ1-3,-
CASSSPGLAPRGNEQFF,TGTGCCAGCAGTTCCCCGGGACTAGCGCCCCGAGGGAATGAGCAGTTCTTC,TRBV28,-,TRBJ2-1,TRBD2
CASSPLGLAGGFLYF,TGTGCCAGCAGTCCCTTGGGACTAGCGGGGGGATTCTTGTACTTC,TRBV28,-,TRBJ2-5,TRBD2
CASSSGQGNTIYF,TGTGCCAGCAGCTCTGGACAGGGAAACACCATATATTTT,TRBV7-9,few,TRBJ1-3,-
CASSRDRANEKLFF,TGCGCCAGCAGCCGGGATAGAGCTAATGAAAAACTGTTTTTT,TRBV5-1,once,TRBJ1-4,-
CATSDPSIGQLLTEAFF,TGTGCCACCAGTGACCCTTCCATAGGACAGCTTCTAACTGAAGCTTTCTTT,TRBV24-1,-,TRBJ1-1,-
CSARGLNEQFF,TGCAGTGCAAGAGGCCTAAATGAGCAGTTCTTC,TRBV20-1,-,TRBJ2-1,-
CASSPQGGGNTIYF,TGTGCCAGCAGCCCTCAGGGGGGTGGAAACACCATATATTTT,TRBV7-3,-,TRBJ1-3,TRBD1
CAVHRGEGSNQPQHF,TGTGCCGTCCACAGGGGCGAGGGTAGCAATCAGCCCCAGCATTTT,TRBV2,-,TRBJ1-5,TRBD1
CSVGEQGFAQHF,TGCAGCGTTGGAGAGCAGGGGTTCGCCCAGCATTTT,TRBV29-1,-,TRBJ1-5,-
CAITARVGQPQHF,TGTGCCATCACGGCCAGGGTAGGTCAGCCCCAGCATTTT,TRBV10-3,-,TRBJ1-5,-
CASSQRRTTDTQYF,TGTGCCAGCAGCCAGAGGAGGACCACAGATACGCAGTATTTT,TRBV3-1/TRBV3-2,once,TRBJ2-3,-
CASGTDSGRNIQYF,TGTGCCAGCGGGACAGACAGCGGGAGGAACATTCAGTACTTC,TRBV6-5,-,TRBJ2-4,TRBD2
CASSSGSTDTQYF,TGTGCCAGCTCTAGCGGTAGCACAGATACGCAGTATTTT,TRBV7-3,-,TRBJ2-3,TRBD2
CASSSSDGRGNQPQHF,TGTGCCAGCAGCTCGTCCGACGGCAGGGGGAATCAGCCCCAGCATTTT,TRBV5-4,-,TRBJ1-5,TRBD1
CASSIDQTGQPQHF,TGTGCCAGTAGTATAGATCAGACGGGGCAGCCCCAGCATTTT,TRBV19,few,TRBJ1-5,-
CASSSPERRRSGGELFF,TGTGCCAGCAGCTCCCCGGAGCGCCGGAGATCGGGCGGGGAGCTGTTTTTT,TRBV5-4,-,TRBJ2-2,-